A single sample gave rise to the 23 T cell receptor beta chains below, sequenced in a study of cytomegalovirus exposure and HLA in healthy donors. The PCR ran on 60 Vbeta and 13 Jbeta primers. Profiled with immunoSEQ multiplex PCR; TCRdb holds only in-frame clones, not every one. The sample's table shows 35,000 to 45,000 clones. Specimen: PBMCs. The receptors shown here come from a male donor in good health and CMV-seronegative.

This chain joins TRBV7-9 and TRBJ1-4; 9 nucleotides match TRBD1. J lost 3 bases, V lost 1 base, and 3 bases had no gene match. The CDR3 runs to 16 residues. Germline CDR1 SEHNR, CDR2 FQNEAQ (reference sequence). CDR3 in amino acids: CASSLGDRVANEKLFF. The CDR3 region has the DNA TGTGCCAGCAGCTTAGGGGACAGGGTGGCTAATGAAAAACTGTTTTTT.

This chain uses TRBV19 with TRBJ2-2; D may be TRBD1 (5 bases). CDR1 is LNHDA and CDR2 is SQIVND in the germline V gene (reference sequence). The CDR3 length is 15 residues. Trimming left V 6 bases short and J 4 bases short, with 15 bases between. Written as DNA, the CDR3 is TGTGCCAGTAGCCCCGTGGGGCGGTTCACCGGGGAGCTGTTTTTT. This gives the protein CASSPVGRFTGELFF. The variable domain in full, completed from reference TRBV19 and TRBJ2-2, reads DGGITQSPKYLFRKEGQNVTLSCEQNLNHDAMYWYRQDPGQGLRLIYYSQIVNDFQKGDIAEGYSVSREKKESFPLTVTSAQKNPTAFYLCASSPVGRFTGELFFGEGSRLTVL.

The chain combines TRBV5-6 with TRBJ2-7, with 9 bases lining up with TRBD1. The CDR3 sequence is 17 residues long. CDR1 is SGHDT, CDR2 YYEEEE, per germline. With 4 bases clipped from V and 2 bases from J, the junction kept 13 bases outside the gene matches. CDR3 in DNA: TGTGCCAGCAGCCTTAGTCCCTTCCGGGACAGGGCCTACGAGCAGTACTTC. Amino acid sequence: CASSLSPFRDRAYEQYF.

CDR3 nucleotide sequence: TGCGCCAGCAGTCTTCGGACTAGCGGGGTGGGCTCCTACAATGAGCAGTTCTTC. It encodes CASSLRTSGVGSYNEQFF. The chain couples TRBV10-2 to TRBJ2-1; 12 bases are a match to TRBD2. Germline CDR1 and CDR2: WSHSY and SAAADI. The CDR3 spans 18 residues. V dropped 5 bases and J dropped 0; count of bases not matched to a gene: 8.

DNA of the CDR3: TGTGCCAGCTCACCAGGGACAACTTACAATGAGCAGTTCTTC. Translating it yields CASSPGTTYNEQFF. The chain carries TRBV18 and TRBJ2-1; tentative D call: TRBD1 (6 bases). The CDR3 contains 14 residues. The germline V and J ends were trimmed by 2 bases and 4 bases, with 9 bases remaining between them. From germline, CDR1 is KGHSH and CDR2 LQKENI. Filled out from reference TRBV18 and TRBJ2-1, the complete variable domain reads NAGVMQNPRHLVRRRGQEARLRCSPMKGHSHVYWYRQLPEEGLKFMVYLQKENIIDESGMPKERFSAEFPKEGPSILRIQQVVRGDSAAYFCASSPGTTYNEQFFGPGTRLTVL.

This chain uses TRBV19 with TRBJ1-2; 8 bases line up with TRBD1. The V and J ends lost 0 bases and 12 bases, in that order; junction bases with no gene match: 6. This CDR3 spans 13 amino acids. Per the germline V gene, CDR1 is LNHDA and CDR2 is SQIVND (reference sequence). The CDR3 reads CASSIDPDRAHTF. The DNA for the CDR3 is TGTGCCAGTAGTATAGACCCGGACAGGGCCCACACCTTC.

This chain joins TRBV30 and TRBJ2-7, with D maybe TRBD1 (7 bases). The CDR3 loop spans 15 amino acids. CDR1 GTSNPN and CDR2 SVGIG come from the germline V gene (reference sequence). Trimming shortened V by 5 bases and J by 0 bases, and 17 bases separated the two germline ends. The CDR3 reads CAWAGQRYSSYEQYF. In DNA form, the CDR3 reads TGTGCCTGGGCGGGACAGCGCTATAGCTCCTACGAGCAGTACTTC.

V usage is TRBV18 and J usage is TRBJ2-7, with a weak D call TRBD2 (5 bases). CDR3 size: 12 residues. CDR1 and CDR2 from the germline V gene are KGHSH and LQKENI. V was cut by 6 bases and J by 4 bases, with 10 bases left in between. In DNA form, the CDR3 reads TGTGCCAGCTCTCCCGGGAAATACGAGCAGTACTTC. Protein sequence: CASSPGKYEQYF.

This chain connects TRBV15 to TRBJ1-2; D gene uncertain. CDR1 is LNHNV and CDR2 is YYDKDF in the germline V gene (reference sequence). Trimming took 0 bases from V and 0 from J, leaving 8 bases between them. The CDR3 runs to 15 residues. The DNA for the CDR3 is TGTGCCACCAGCAGAGATCCCAGTTCTAACTATGGCTACACCTTC. This encodes CATSRDPSSNYGYTF.

The chain joins TRBV30 to TRBJ2-5; 9 nucleotides line up with TRBD1. This CDR3 has 15 residues. With 0 bases clipped from V and 5 bases from J, the junction kept 7 bases outside the gene matches. Germline V gene sequence: CDR1 GTSNPN, CDR2 SVGIG (reference sequence). DNA of the CDR3: TGTGCCTGGAGTGTCCGGGACAGGGCAAGGGAGACCCAGTACTTC. Its protein is CAWSVRDRARETQYF.

This chain links TRBV5-1 with TRBJ1-2, with a weak D call TRBD1 (6 bases). Between the trimmed V and J ends, which lost 2 bases and 7 bases, there was a span of 18 bases. Germline V gene lookup returns CDR1 SGHRS and CDR2 YFSETQ. The CDR3 is 15 amino acids. CDR3 sequence: CASSFSPGESGGYTF. In DNA, the CDR3 is TGCGCCAGCAGCTTTTCACCAGGGGAGAGCGGTGGCTACACCTTC. The full variable domain, its missing parts supplied by reference TRBV5-1 and TRBJ1-2, is KAGVTQTPRYLIKTRGQQVTLSCSPISGHRSVSWYQQTPGQGLQFLFEYFSETQRNKGNFPGRFSGRQFSNSRSEMNVSTLELGDSALYLCASSFSPGESGGYTFGSGTRLTVV.

The chain's CDR3 is CASSESAGGRGDNEQFF. The CDR3, as DNA: TGTGCCAGCAGTGAATCTGCGGGCGGGAGGGGCGACAATGAGCAGTTCTTC. The chain recombines TRBV25-1 with TRBJ2-1, with 9 bases that match TRBD2. The CDR3 covers 17 residues. Trimming took 1 base from V and 5 from J; bases not matched to a gene: 9. CDR1 and CDR2 from the germline V gene are MGHDK and SYGVNS.

The genes are TRBV27 and TRBJ2-5; possibly TRBD2 for D (6 bases). Germline values: CDR1 MNHEY, CDR2 SMNVEV (reference sequence). The CDR3 loop spans 12 amino acids. Deletions cut 6 bases from V and 5 bases from J, with 10 bases between. CDR3 sequence reads: CASREGRETQYF. The CDR3 coding sequence is TGTGCCAGCAGGGAGGGTAGGGAGACCCAGTACTTC.

This chain uses TRBV18 with TRBJ1-1; D ambiguous. CDR1 is KGHSH and CDR2 is LQKENI in the germline V gene. The CDR3 extends over 14 amino acids. V gave up 4 bases and J gave up 1 base, with 10 bases separating them. The CDR3 sequence is CASSLAQRNTEAFF. The CDR3 DNA reads TGTGCCAGCTCACTCGCACAGAGGAACACTGAAGCTTTCTTT. The full variable domain, its missing parts supplied by reference TRBV18 and TRBJ1-1, is NAGVMQNPRHLVRRRGQEARLRCSPMKGHSHVYWYRQLPEEGLKFMVYLQKENIIDESGMPKERFSAEFPKEGPSILRIQQVVRGDSAAYFCASSLAQRNTEAFFGQGTRLTVV.

CDR3 DNA sequence: TGCGCCAGCAGTGAATCCGGGGGGCCCACTGAAGCTTTCTTT. It encodes CASSESGGPTEAFF. The chain combines TRBV10-2 with TRBJ1-1; TRBD1 is a possible D gene (6 bases). The CDR3 is 14 residues long. Germline CDR1 reads WSHSY; CDR2 reads SAAADI. Deletions cut 3 bases from V and 4 bases from J, with 12 bases between.

The chain recombines TRBV25-1 with TRBJ1-2; D is undetermined. The germline V and J ends were trimmed by 2 bases and 4 bases, with 8 bases remaining between them. The germline V gene has CDR1 MGHDK and CDR2 SYGVNS. The CDR3 has 13 residues. DNA for the CDR3: TGTGCCAGCAGTGAACGTCGAGGCTATGGCTACACCTTC. This gives the protein CASSERRGYGYTF.

V usage is TRBV28 and J usage is TRBJ1-2; D might be TRBD1 (5 bases). V lost 1 base, J lost 4 bases, and 19 bases lay in between. Germline lookup yields CDR1 MDHEN and CDR2 SYDVKM. The CDR3 is 17 amino acids. The DNA of the CDR3 is TGTGCCAGCAGTTTATTAACCGGTCGCGGGGCTGTCTATGGCTACACCTTC. Amino acids: CASSLLTGRGAVYGYTF.

This chain uses TRBV28 with TRBJ2-7, with TRBD2 matching over 7 bases. J lost 3 bases, V lost 6 bases, and 14 bases had no gene match. CDR1 is MDHEN, CDR2 SYDVKM, per germline. The CDR3 extends over 16 amino acids. The CDR3 protein is CASRITSVRRIYEQYF. In DNA form, the CDR3 reads TGTGCCAGCAGGATAACTAGCGTCCGGAGGATCTACGAGCAGTACTTC.

CDR3 sequence: CASTETGTSDEQYF. Written as DNA, the CDR3 is TGCGCCAGCACCGAGACCGGGACTAGCGACGAGCAGTACTTC. The chain links TRBV5-1 to TRBJ2-7; TRBD2 matches at 10 bases. The CDR3 contains 14 residues. CDR1 is SGHRS and CDR2 is YFSETQ in the germline V gene. The V gene end was trimmed by 6 bases and the J gene end by 5 bases; junction bases not matched to a gene: 8.

CDR3 bases: TGTGCCAGCAGTCAGGACAGTCTTACTCTCTACGAGCAGTACTTC. It specifies CASSQDSLTLYEQYF. The genes are TRBV2 and TRBJ2-7; D might be TRBD1 (6 bases). Germline assignment: CDR1 SNHLY and CDR2 FYNNEI. The CDR3 runs to 15 residues. Trimming took 5 bases from V and 3 from J, leaving 17 bases between them.

The chain combines TRBV4-1 with TRBJ2-1; 13 bases fit TRBD2. V lost 1 base, J lost 7 bases, and 16 bases stayed unmatched. This CDR3 is 20 amino acids long. CDR1 MGHRA and CDR2 YSYEKL come from the germline V gene. CDR3 residues: CASSQVVAYATSGRGNEQFF. DNA for the CDR3: TGCGCCAGCAGCCAAGTGGTAGCCTACGCTACTAGCGGGAGGGGGAATGAGCAGTTCTTC.

CDR3 sequence reads: CASSLMGQGPDTQYF. The CDR3 DNA reads as TGTGCCAGCAGCTTAATGGGACAGGGGCCAGATACGCAGTATTTT. The V gene is TRBV7-9, the J gene TRBJ2-3; 10 nucleotides match TRBD1. J lost 4 bases, V lost 2 bases, and 3 bases had no gene match. The germline gives CDR1 SEHNR, CDR2 FQNEAQ (reference sequence). The CDR3 length is 15 residues.

This chain links TRBV6-5 with TRBJ1-4; D is unresolved. CDR1 and CDR2 from the germline V gene are MNHEY and SVGAGI. CDR3 length: 14 amino acids. Trimming removed 5 bases at V and 10 bases at J, with 17 bases between. Written as DNA, the CDR3 is TGTGCCAGCAGTGAAACCCGAGGGATGGGAAAACTGTTTTTT. This gives the protein CASSETRGMGKLFF.